This TCR beta chain was recorded in a study of cytomegalovirus exposure and HLA in healthy donors. Findings and caveats of the study: Donors were assumed by presence/absence analyses to have roughly uniform sequencing depth.

V lost 0 bases to trimming and J lost 10 bases; unmatched junction nucleotides: 7. The CDR3 sequence is 15 residues long. Germline V gives CDR1 SSHAT, CDR2 FNYEAQ (reference sequence). Comment on this clone: As yet, its antigen is unknown.

As for the donors, each was a healthy bone marrow donor. A multiplex PCR was run with 60 Vbeta primers and 13 Jbeta primers. Measured with immunoSEQ multiplex PCR; TCRdb has only the in-frame clones, and not every one. The sample holds nearly 110,000 clones; around 79% are singletons and the top ten take under 4%. The source material was PBMCs. This sequence was found in a man aged 60 to 75 in good health and CMV-seronegative. The chain is built from TRBV7-7 and TRBJ2-1, with TRBD2 identical over 9 bases. The CDR3 DNA sequence: TGTGCCAGCAGCTTAGCGAAGGGACTAGCAGGAGAGCAGTTCTTC. Translated, it gives CASSLAKGLAGEQFF.